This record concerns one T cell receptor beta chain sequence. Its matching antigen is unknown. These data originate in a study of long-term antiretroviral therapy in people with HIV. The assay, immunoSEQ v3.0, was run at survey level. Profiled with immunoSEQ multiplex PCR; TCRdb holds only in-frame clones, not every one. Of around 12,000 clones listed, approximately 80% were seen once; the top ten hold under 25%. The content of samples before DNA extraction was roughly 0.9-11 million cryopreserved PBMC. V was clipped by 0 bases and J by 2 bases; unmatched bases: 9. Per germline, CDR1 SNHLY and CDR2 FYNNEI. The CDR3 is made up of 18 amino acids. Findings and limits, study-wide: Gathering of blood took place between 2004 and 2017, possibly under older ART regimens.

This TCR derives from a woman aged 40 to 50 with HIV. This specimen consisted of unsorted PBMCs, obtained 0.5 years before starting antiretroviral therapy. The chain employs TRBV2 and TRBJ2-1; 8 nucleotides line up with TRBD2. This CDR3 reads CASSEAGERGLAYNEQFF. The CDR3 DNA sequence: TGTGCCAGCAGTGAAGCGGGAGAGCGGGGGCTAGCCTACAATGAGCAGTTCTTC. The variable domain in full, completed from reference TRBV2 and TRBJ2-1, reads EPEVTQTPSHQVTQMGQEVILRCVPISNHLYFYWYRQILGQKVEFLVSFYNNEISEKSEIFDDQFSVERPDGSNFTLKIRSTKLEDSAMYFCASSEAGERGLAYNEQFFGPGTRLTVL.